A single sample is the source of the 27 T cell receptor beta chains below, sequenced in a study of T cell changes during pregnancy in multiple sclerosis. The assay was immunoSEQ multiplex PCR, and TCRdb's table has in-frame clones only and misses some. The sample has 40,000 or so clones; 75% to 95% are singletons. This specimen consisted of CD8+ T cells from peripheral blood mononuclear cells, obtained after pregnancy. The source of these receptors is a female donor with multiple sclerosis, enrolled in a pregnancy study.

The rearrangement links TRBV27 to TRBJ2-5; 10 bases agree with TRBD1. The CDR3 length is 16 residues. From germline, CDR1 is MNHEY and CDR2 SMNVEV (reference sequence). V trimming: 6 bases; J trimming: 5 bases; junction bases outside the gene matches: 12. DNA of the CDR3: TGTGCCAGCAGCACCGGGACAGGGGCTCTGGGGGAGACCCAGTACTTC. As protein: CASSTGTGALGETQYF.

The chain employs TRBV19 and TRBJ2-1; 14 bases line up with TRBD2. The CDR3 is 14 residues long. Germline-derived CDR1 and CDR2 are LNHDA and SQIVND (reference sequence). V was clipped by 6 bases and J by 8 bases; unmatched bases: 3. The chain's CDR3 is CASSGLAGGDEQFF. The DNA for the CDR3 is TGTGCCAGTAGCGGACTAGCGGGGGGCGATGAGCAGTTCTTC.

The V gene is TRBV9, the J gene TRBJ2-7; TRBD2 aligns across 11 bases. This CDR3 spans 15 amino acids. Per the germline V gene, CDR1 is SGDLS and CDR2 is YYNGEE. J gave up 6 bases and V 3 bases, and 8 bases lay outside the gene matches. In DNA, the CDR3 is TGTGCCAGCAGCGGCACGGGGACTAGCGGTGCCGAGCAGTACTTC. Translation: CASSGTGTSGAEQYF. Drawing the rest from reference TRBV9 and TRBJ2-7, the complete variable domain is DSGVTQTPKHLITATGQRVTLRCSPRSGDLSVYWYQQSLDQGLQFLIQYYNGEERAKGNILERFSAQQFPDLHSELNLSSLELGDSALYFCASSGTGTSGAEQYFGPGTRLTVT.

The rearrangement uses TRBV27 and TRBJ1-2; D is ambiguous. Trimming removed 11 bases at V and 0 bases at J, with 10 bases between. This CDR3 has 12 amino acids. The V gene's germline CDR1 is MNHEY and CDR2 SMNVEV (reference sequence). The CDR3 protein is CASGLSNYGYTF. The CDR3 coding sequence is TGTGCCTCAGGCCTCTCTAACTATGGCTACACCTTC.

This chain joins TRBV7-2 and TRBJ1-2; TRBD1 is a possible D gene (5 bases). Looked up from germline, CDR1 is SGHTA and CDR2 is FQGNSA. The CDR3 spans 11 residues. Between the trimmed V and J ends, which lost 11 bases and 2 bases, there was a span of 9 bases. The CDR3: CAWDFNYGYTF. The DNA for the CDR3 is TGTGCCTGGGACTTCAACTATGGCTACACCTTC.

This chain connects TRBV13 to TRBJ2-3; 8 bases map to TRBD2. V lost 5 bases, J lost 2 bases, and 3 bases stayed unmatched. CDR3 length equals 14 residues. The germline CDR1 and CDR2 sequences are PRHDT and FYEKMQ (reference sequence). DNA of the CDR3: TGTGCCAGCAGCCCGGGAGGGAACACAGATACGCAGTATTTT. As protein: CASSPGGNTDTQYF.

The chain combines TRBV5-6 with TRBJ1-6; TRBD1 agrees at 7 bases. The V segment lost 5 bases and the J segment 9 bases; nucleotides outside the gene matches: 8. This CDR3 region has 14 residues. Germline CDR1 and CDR2: SGHDT and YYEEEE. CDR3 region: CASRNRGAGSPLHF. CDR3 nucleotide sequence: TGTGCCAGCAGAAACAGGGGTGCAGGTTCACCCCTCCACTTT.

The CDR3 DNA follows: TGTGCCAGCAGTTTCGGGGATACGCAGTATTTT. Its protein product is CASSFGDTQYF. V usage is TRBV27 and J usage is TRBJ2-3, with D uncertain. The length of the CDR3 is 11 residues. Germline CDR1 MNHEY, CDR2 SMNVEV (reference sequence). Trimming removed 3 bases at V and 6 bases at J, with 4 bases between.

The chain uses TRBV4-1 and TRBJ2-3; 11 positions agree with TRBD2. Germline trimming cut 4 bases from V and 4 bases from J; bases unmatched to any gene: 7. In germline, CDR1 is MGHRA, CDR2 YSYEKL. The length of the CDR3 is 16 residues. In DNA form, the CDR3 reads TGCGCCAGCAGCCTTAGCGGGAGGGCCCGGGCAGATACGCAGTATTTT. Protein: CASSLSGRARADTQYF.

The DNA of the CDR3 is TGTGCCAGCCGGCAGGGCTCTGGCTACACCTTC. Amino acids: CASRQGSGYTF. V usage is TRBV9 and J usage is TRBJ1-2; D is possibly TRBD1 (5 bases). Looked up from germline, CDR1 is SGDLS and CDR2 is YYNGEE. With 7 bases removed from V and 7 bases from J, the gap between germline ends came to 11 bases. There are 11 residues in the CDR3. Full variable domain (missing parts from reference TRBV9 and TRBJ1-2): DSGVTQTPKHLITATGQRVTLRCSPRSGDLSVYWYQQSLDQGLQFLIQYYNGEERAKGNILERFSAQQFPDLHSELNLSSLELGDSALYFCASRQGSGYTFGSGTRLTVV.

The CDR3 here is CASSQGLAGRNEQFF. CDR3 nucleotide sequence: TGTGCCAGCAGCCAAGGCCTAGCGGGAAGGAATGAGCAGTTCTTC. This chain uses TRBV4-2 with TRBJ2-1; 9 bases align to TRBD2. The CDR3 is made up of 15 amino acids. CDR1 and CDR2 (germline): LGHNA, YNFKEQ. V lost 1 base and J lost 7; bases outside the gene matches: 5.

The chain links TRBV6-5 to TRBJ1-4, with D possibly TRBD1 on 5 matching bases. V was trimmed by 2 bases and J by 5 bases, leaving 9 bases between them. The germline V gene has CDR1 MNHEY and CDR2 SVGAGI. This CDR3 comprises 14 residues. The CDR3: CASSYAGANEKLFF. The CDR3, as DNA: TGTGCCAGCAGTTACGCTGGGGCCAATGAAAAACTGTTTTTT.

The rearrangement joins TRBV6-4 to TRBJ2-3; maybe TRBD1 (5 bases). The CDR3 consists of 16 residues. CDR1 is MRHNA, CDR2 SNTAGT, per germline. Trimming left V 5 bases short and J 0 bases short, with 15 bases between. The CDR3, as DNA: TGTGCCAGCAGTCCGACAGTACAAGATAGCACAGATACGCAGTATTTT. This encodes CASSPTVQDSTDTQYF.

V gene TRBV7-3 combines with J gene TRBJ1-1, with 11 positions matching TRBD1. This CDR3 has 15 residues. Looked up from germline, CDR1 is SGHTA and CDR2 is FQGTGA. V shed 5 bases, J shed 7 bases, and the junction held 9 bases outside the gene matches. This CDR3 is CASSPGTGGTFEAFF. The CDR3 DNA reads as TGTGCCAGCAGCCCGGGGACAGGGGGTACGTTTGAAGCTTTCTTT.

The J gene is TRBJ2-6, the V gene TRBV15; possible D gene TRBD1, 5 bases. CDR1 is LNHNV and CDR2 is YYDKDF in the germline V gene (reference sequence). This CDR3 has 16 residues. Trimming cost V 3 bases and J 1 base, with 10 bases left between them. CDR3 region: CATSSYQGSGANVLTF. In nucleotides, the CDR3 is TGTGCCACCAGCAGCTATCAGGGATCTGGGGCCAACGTCCTGACTTTC.

The rearrangement joins TRBV6-1 to TRBJ1-1, with unresolved D. Deletions cut 7 bases from V and 6 bases from J, with 12 bases between. Germline V lookup: CDR1 MNHNS, CDR2 SASEGT. The CDR3 extends over 12 amino acids. The CDR3 nucleotides are TGTGCCAGCACCCCGAAAACGGCTGAAGCTTTCTTT. Its translation: CASTPKTAEAFF.

The chain employs TRBV6-5 and TRBJ2-7; 7 positions match TRBD1. Looked up from germline, CDR1 is MNHEY and CDR2 is SVGAGI. The J segment lost 4 bases and the V segment lost 0 bases, leaving 0 bases of the junction unmatched. The CDR3 is 13 amino acids. CDR3 region: CASSYSTGYEQYF. For the CDR3, the DNA is TGTGCCAGCAGTTACTCGACAGGGTACGAGCAGTACTTC.

The CDR3 sequence is CASSYSRAGNTIYF. The CDR3 DNA follows: TGTGCCAGCAGCTATAGCAGAGCTGGAAACACCATATATTTT. The chain has TRBV5-6 and TRBJ1-3; D is uncertain. V was clipped by 3 bases and J by 2 bases, with 9 bases between them. The germline V gene has CDR1 SGHDT and CDR2 YYEEEE. The CDR3 extends over 14 amino acids.

This sequence joins TRBV9 and TRBJ2-3, with D possibly being TRBD2 (5 bases). The CDR3 length is 13 residues. In germline, CDR1 is SGDLS, CDR2 YYNGEE. Trimming took 4 bases from V and 6 from J, leaving 12 bases between them. The CDR3 nucleotides are TGTGCCAGCAGCCCCCGGACTGGGGATACGCAGTATTTT. Translating it yields CASSPRTGDTQYF.

CDR3 amino acids: CASSSGQASNQPQHF. The CDR3, as DNA: TGTGCCAGCAGCTCGGGACAGGCTAGCAATCAGCCCCAGCATTTT. The chain employs TRBV7-9 and TRBJ1-5, with 8 bases lining up with TRBD1. In germline, CDR1 is SEHNR, CDR2 FQNEAQ (reference sequence). V trimming: 4 bases; J trimming: 0 bases; junction bases outside the gene matches: 2. This CDR3 region has 15 residues.

This chain links TRBV11-2 with TRBJ2-1; 7 nucleotides align to TRBD2. J gave up 10 bases and V 2 bases, and 8 bases lay outside the gene matches. This CDR3 is 14 amino acids long. The germline V gene has CDR1 SGHAT and CDR2 FQNNGV. The CDR3 spells CASSLNWGEGEQFF. The CDR3, as DNA: TGTGCCAGCAGCTTAAACTGGGGGGAGGGAGAGCAGTTCTTC.

The chain carries TRBV27 and TRBJ2-7; 12 nucleotides line up with TRBD1. Germline loops: CDR1 MNHEY, CDR2 SMNVEV (reference sequence). Germline trimming cut 8 bases from V and 7 bases from J; bases unmatched to any gene: 15. The CDR3 runs 16 residues. The CDR3 loop reads CASSHDRDRGLSEQYF. CDR3 bases: TGTGCCAGCTCCCACGACCGGGACAGGGGGCTCAGTGAGCAGTACTTC.

The chain is built from TRBV27 and TRBJ1-4; 10 nucleotides line up with TRBD1. The CDR3 covers 13 residues. Looked up from germline, CDR1 is MNHEY and CDR2 is SMNVEV (reference sequence). The V segment lost 2 bases and the J segment 10 bases; nucleotides outside the gene matches: 1. The CDR3 spells CASSLRTGGKLFF. CDR3 DNA: TGTGCCAGCAGTTTAAGGACAGGGGGAAAACTGTTTTTT.

The chain couples TRBV19 to TRBJ2-7; 9 bases are a match to TRBD1. Unmatched junction bases numbered 8, after V lost 5 bases and J lost 3 bases. Germline loops: CDR1 LNHDA, CDR2 SQIVND (reference sequence). The CDR3 has 15 residues. The CDR3 here is CASSWGQGEGYEQYF. The CDR3 nucleotides read TGTGCCAGTAGTTGGGGACAGGGCGAGGGCTACGAGCAGTACTTC.

In this sample, this clone turned up once. The chain is built from TRBV18 and TRBJ2-6; 9 positions agree with TRBD1. V gave up 3 bases and J gave up 0 bases; unmatched junction bases: 9. This CDR3 spans 19 amino acids. Germline values: CDR1 KGHSH, CDR2 LQKENI. CDR3 loop: CASSPWLDRGNSGANVLTF. CDR3 coding DNA: TGTGCCAGCTCACCCTGGTTGGACAGGGGAAACTCTGGGGCCAACGTCCTGACTTTC. Full variable domain (missing parts from reference TRBV18 and TRBJ2-6): NAGVMQNPRHLVRRRGQEARLRCSPMKGHSHVYWYRQLPEEGLKFMVYLQKENIIDESGMPKERFSAEFPKEGPSILRIQQVVRGDSAAYFCASSPWLDRGNSGANVLTFGAGSRLTVL.

This chain uses TRBV7-8 with TRBJ2-3, with TRBD2 matching over 8 bases. J lost 3 bases, V lost 1 base, and 6 bases had no gene match. Germline V gene lookup returns CDR1 SGHVS and CDR2 FQNEAQ. The CDR3 totals 16 residues. The DNA for the CDR3 is TGTGCCAGCAGCTTAGGGACGGGGGGGCTAACAGATACGCAGTATTTT. Translation gives CASSLGTGGLTDTQYF. Variable domain in full (rest from reference TRBV7-8 and TRBJ2-3): GAGVSQSPRYKVAKRGQDVALRCDPISGHVSLFWYQQALGQGPEFLTYFQNEAQLDKSGLPSDRFFAERPEGSVSTLKIQRTQQEDSAVYLCASSLGTGGLTDTQYFGPGTRLTVL.

The chain is built from TRBV4-2 and TRBJ1-4, with 12 bases lining up with TRBD1. Looked up from germline, CDR1 is LGHNA and CDR2 is YNFKEQ. The V and J ends lost 4 bases and 6 bases, in that order; junction bases with no gene match: 15. There are 19 residues in the CDR3. As DNA, the CDR3 is TGTGCCAGCAGCCTTCGAACCGGGACAGGGGGCCTTGGGGATGAAAAACTGTTTTTT. It specifies CASSLRTGTGGLGDEKLFF.